Included here is one T cell receptor (beta chain) sequence, with context. Its matching antigen is unknown. TCRdb recomputed calls from the reads with MiXCR, one row per CDR3 protein. The table includes hundreds of thousands of distinct CDR3 sequences, about 33% detected once. This record comes from a study of T cell repertoires in cytomegalovirus infection. The overall study: Public TCR beta signatures indicated both CMV infection and matching HLA type.

Whole-study findings and limits: Carriers of CMV plus the relevant HLA were identified by cumulative public TCR beta family frequency.

Germline CDR1 reads MNHEY; CDR2 reads SMNVEV (reference sequence). V was pared by 3 bases and J by 7 bases, with 6 bases of the junction left unmatched. The CDR3 is 14 amino acids. The sequence came from a human donor in good health (CMV status not recorded). Some clones in this sample may be carry-over from other donors' samples. Sequencing was performed on cultured CD8+ T cells from PBMCs, taken from culture after CMV antigen stimulation. The J gene is TRBJ1-2, the V gene TRBV27, with TRBD1 matching over 9 bases. This CDR3 is CASSFRGTGLGYTF. CDR3 sequence (DNA): TGTGCCAGCAGTTTTCGGGGGACAGGGCTTGGCTACACCTTC.